The 7 T cell receptor beta chains listed next were all sequenced from one sample in a study of CD8+ T cells in alopecia areata. The sequencing template was cDNA reverse transcribed from extracted RNA. Clones were read by immunoSEQ multiplex PCR, and TCRdb kept only the in-frame ones, dropping some. This sample has about 210,000 clones, with around 66% found just once. Treatment defined: oral pan-JAK inhibitor, 5-10 mg twice daily. The source was CD4+ T cells sorted from blood, collected at week 4, from a patient treated with tofacitinib. These receptors were obtained from a human donor with alopecia areata.

CDR3 DNA: TGTGCCAGCAGCCTTAAAGGACAGGGCTCCTACGAGCAGTACTTC. Protein sequence: CASSLKGQGSYEQYF. The J gene is TRBJ2-7, the V gene TRBV5-4; 8 bases map to TRBD1. Germline assignment: CDR1 SGHNT and CDR2 YYREEE (reference sequence). The CDR3 length is 15 residues. Trimming cost V 4 bases and J 0 bases; bases outside gene matches: 6.

The rearrangement uses TRBV7-2 and TRBJ2-1; 7 nucleotides line up with TRBD1. This CDR3 comprises 15 residues. Trimming removed 5 bases from V and 12 bases from J; junction bases left unmatched: 16. Germline lookup yields CDR1 SGHTA and CDR2 FQGNSA. This CDR3 is CASSQDRLVSGVQFF. The CDR3 bases are TGTGCCAGCAGCCAGGACAGGCTCGTGAGCGGAGTGCAGTTCTTC. Using reference TRBV7-2 and TRBJ2-1 for the parts outside the CDR3, the full variable domain is GAGVSQSPSNKVTEKGKDVELRCDPISGHTALYWYRQSLGQGLEFLIYFQGNSAPDKSGLPSDRFSAERTGGSVSTLTIQRTQQEDSAVYLCASSQDRLVSGVQFFGPGTRLTVL.

V and J are TRBV30 and TRBJ2-1; 7 positions agree with TRBD2. The ends lost 0 bases at V and 4 bases at J; junction bases unmatched: 6. The CDR3 consists of 15 residues. Germline values: CDR1 GTSNPN, CDR2 SVGIG (reference sequence). In DNA, the CDR3 is TGTGCCTGGAGTGTAGCGGGGACCGTTTACAATGAGCAGTTCTTC. Translation: CAWSVAGTVYNEQFF.

This clone has just a few counts. CDR3 in DNA: TGTGCCAGCAGACTTACGACCCAGGGGTTTGGGGGCTACACCTTC. It yields the protein CASRLTTQGFGGYTF. The rearrangement links TRBV27 to TRBJ1-2, with D possibly TRBD1 on 6 matching bases. Germline values: CDR1 MNHEY, CDR2 SMNVEV (reference sequence). The CDR3 runs 15 residues. Trimming cost V 6 bases and J 8 bases, with 22 bases left between them.

This clone appeared a single time. The chain has TRBV4-3 and TRBJ2-7; a possible D gene is TRBD2 (7 bases). V lost 0 bases and J lost 6, with 15 bases in between. The CDR3 has 15 amino acids. The germline V gene has CDR1 LGHNA and CDR2 YSLEER. CDR3 in amino acids: CASSQDGGGAAEQYF. The CDR3 DNA reads as TGCGCCAGCAGCCAAGATGGAGGGGGGGCCGCCGAGCAGTACTTC.

This clone was picked up a small number of times. In DNA, the CDR3 is TGTGCCAGCAGTGCGCCAAGAGGACAGTTTGAAGCTTTCTTT. Amino acid sequence: CASSAPRGQFEAFF. The chain carries TRBV2 and TRBJ1-1, with TRBD1 as a possible D gene (6 bases). The CDR3 runs 14 residues. Deletions cut 4 bases from V and 7 bases from J, with 16 bases between. CDR1 SNHLY and CDR2 FYNNEI come from the germline V gene.

The chain employs TRBV4-2 and TRBJ1-5; D might be TRBD1 (5 bases). Between the trimmed V and J ends, which lost 4 bases and 0 bases, there was a span of 19 bases. Germline CDR1 reads LGHNA; CDR2 reads YNFKEQ. This CDR3 comprises 18 residues. The CDR3 region is CASSPLGTAGYSNQPQHF. The DNA of the CDR3 is TGTGCCAGCAGCCCCCTCGGGACTGCCGGCTATAGCAATCAGCCCCAGCATTTT.